The clone carrying this T cell receptor (beta chain) was recorded at least ten times. cDNA synthesis was performed by 5'RACE with 10-nucleotide random UMIs. Via MiXCR, TCRdb re-called the 5' RACE reads, giving one row per CDR3 protein. The table lists 100,000 or so distinct CDR3 sequences, around 3.3% of them singletons. This sample is drawn from a study of neurological immune-mediated disorders. This CDR3 spans 13 amino acids. Trimming removed 1 base from V and 7 bases from J, with 5 bases in between. Unsorted libraries used 2 million PBMCs kept at -80 degrees C. This receptor was taken from a woman under 30 with multiple sclerosis. The J gene is TRBJ1-6, the V gene TRBV12-3 or TRBV12-4; no definite D call. The sequenced sample was PBMCs. The CDR3 protein is CASSLGRNSPLHF. The CDR3 nucleotides read TGTGCCAGCAGTTTAGGTCGGAATTCACCCCTCCACTTT.